The 9 T cell receptor beta chains in this list originate from one sample, sequenced in a study of response to subunit inactivated influenza vaccine. TCRdb processed the RT-PCR reads anew with MiXCR; each CDR3 protein has one entry. The table lists approximately 160,000 distinct CDR3 sequences, roughly a tenth of them singletons. The sequencing here drew on CD8+ T cells sorted from PBMCs, taken approximately 25 months after vaccination. Receptor source: a man aged 50 to 69 who received an inactivated influenza vaccine.

This clonotype was seen more than once but under ten times. The chain couples TRBV23-1 to TRBJ2-5; possible D gene TRBD2, 5 bases. TRBV23-1 is reported as an ORF; its role is uncertain. V lost 7 bases, J lost 4 bases, and 16 bases lay in between. The CDR3 loop spans 14 amino acids. The chain's CDR3 is CASMGSPWAETQYF. CDR3 in DNA: TGCGCCAGCATGGGGAGTCCTTGGGCAGAGACCCAGTACTTC.

The genes are TRBV15 and TRBJ2-3; TRBD2 agrees at 9 bases. This CDR3 contains 16 residues. The V segment lost 1 base and the J segment 1 base; nucleotides outside the gene matches: 3. Germline CDR1 and CDR2: LNHNV and YYDKDF (reference sequence). In DNA form, the CDR3 reads TGTGCCACCAGCAGAGGTAGGACTAGCGGCACAGATACGCAGTATTTT. Its translation is CATSRGRTSGTDTQYF.

V gene TRBV7-6 combines with J gene TRBJ2-1, with D possibly being TRBD1 or TRBD2 (5 bases each). V lost 4 bases, J lost 4 bases, and 11 bases lay in between. This CDR3 spans 14 amino acids. Germline CDR1 is SGHVS and CDR2 is FNYEAQ. Here the CDR3 reads CASSSGDQYNEQFF. CDR3 DNA: TGTGCCAGCAGCTCTGGGGACCAATACAATGAGCAGTTCTTC. The full variable domain, rest sourced from reference TRBV7-6 and TRBJ2-1, is GAGVSQSPRYKVTKRGQDVALRCDPISGHVSLYWYRQALGQGPEFLTYFNYEAQQDKSGLPNDRFSAERPEGSISTLTIQRTEQRDSAMYRCASSSGDQYNEQFFGPGTRLTVL.

This clonotype has a count of ten or more. V gene TRBV4-1 combines with J gene TRBJ1-2, with 7 bases that match TRBD1. Germline-derived CDR1 and CDR2 are MGHRA and YSYEKL. The CDR3 covers 16 residues. Unmatched junction bases numbered 4, after V lost 0 bases and J lost 0 bases. The CDR3 loop reads CASSQEPGQTNYGYTF. CDR3 nucleotide sequence: TGCGCCAGCAGCCAAGAACCGGGACAGACTAACTATGGCTACACCTTC.

The V call is TRBV28, the J call TRBJ2-2, with 12 nucleotides matching TRBD2. V trimming: 3 bases; J trimming: 7 bases; junction bases outside the gene matches: 9. The V gene's germline CDR1 is MDHEN and CDR2 SYDVKM. The length of the CDR3 is 17 residues. The CDR3 loop reads CASSFGSSGRDGGELFF. In DNA form, the CDR3 reads TGTGCCAGCAGTTTCGGCTCTAGCGGGAGGGATGGCGGGGAGCTGTTTTTT.

This clonotype was detected ten times or more. The J gene is TRBJ2-6, the V gene TRBV5-7; 13 bases align to TRBD2. TRBV5-7 counts as an open reading frame of uncertain function. The CDR3 runs 20 residues. J lost 2 bases, V lost 1 base, and 9 bases had no gene match. CDR3 sequence: CASSLSRTSGSRAGANVLTF. The CDR3 DNA reads TGTGCCAGCAGCTTGAGTAGGACTAGCGGGAGCAGAGCTGGGGCCAACGTCCTGACTTTC.

At least ten counts were recorded for this clonotype. This chain links TRBV4-2 with TRBJ2-1; 14 bases line up with TRBD2. Per germline, CDR1 LGHNA and CDR2 YNFKEQ. The trim removed 9 bases at V and 8 bases at J, leaving 15 bases unmatched. This CDR3 contains 17 residues. CDR3 coding DNA: TGTGCCAGTCTCGGGACTAGCGGGGGCCCAGAAAGCCATGAGCAGTTCTTC. As protein: CASLGTSGGPESHEQFF.

The V and J genes are TRBV9 and TRBJ2-7, with TRBD1 matching 10 bases. After removal of 3 bases from V and 5 bases from J, the junction contained 5 bases not matched to a gene. CDR3 size: 14 residues. Germline V gene sequence: CDR1 SGDLS, CDR2 YYNGEE. CDR3 region: CASSADRGLNEQYF. CDR3 DNA: TGTGCCAGCAGCGCTGACAGGGGGCTTAACGAGCAGTACTTC. The full variable domain, completed using reference TRBV9 and TRBJ2-7, is DSGVTQTPKHLITATGQRVTLRCSPRSGDLSVYWYQQSLDQGLQFLIQYYNGEERAKGNILERFSAQQFPDLHSELNLSSLELGDSALYFCASSADRGLNEQYFGPGTRLTVT.

This clonotype was observed a few times. Written as DNA, the CDR3 is TGTGCCAGCAGCCTACAATGGGGGGGAGAAGCTTTCTTT. Protein sequence: CASSLQWGGEAFF. This chain links TRBV7-9 with TRBJ1-1; D might be TRBD1 (5 bases). CDR3 length: 13 amino acids. V gave up 5 bases and J gave up 8 bases, with 15 bases separating them. CDR1 and CDR2 from the germline V gene are SEHNR and FQNEAQ (reference sequence).